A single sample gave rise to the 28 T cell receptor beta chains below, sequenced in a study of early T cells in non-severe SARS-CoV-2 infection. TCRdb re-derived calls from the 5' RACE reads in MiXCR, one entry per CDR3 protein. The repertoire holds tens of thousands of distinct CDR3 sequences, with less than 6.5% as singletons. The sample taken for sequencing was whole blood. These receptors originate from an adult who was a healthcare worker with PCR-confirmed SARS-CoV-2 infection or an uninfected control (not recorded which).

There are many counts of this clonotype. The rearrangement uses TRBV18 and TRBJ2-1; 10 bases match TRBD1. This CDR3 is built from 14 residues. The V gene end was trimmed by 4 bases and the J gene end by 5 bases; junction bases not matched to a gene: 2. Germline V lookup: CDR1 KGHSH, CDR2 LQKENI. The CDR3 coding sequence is TGTGCCAGCTCACAAGGGACAGGGGACAATGAGCAGTTCTTC. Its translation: CASSQGTGDNEQFF.

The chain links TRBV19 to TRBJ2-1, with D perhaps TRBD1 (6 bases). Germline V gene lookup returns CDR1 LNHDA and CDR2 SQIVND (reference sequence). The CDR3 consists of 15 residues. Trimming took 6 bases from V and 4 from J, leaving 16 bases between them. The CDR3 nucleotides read TGTGCCAGTAGCCAAGGGGGTCACCCGTACAATGAGCAGTTCTTC. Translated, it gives CASSQGGHPYNEQFF.

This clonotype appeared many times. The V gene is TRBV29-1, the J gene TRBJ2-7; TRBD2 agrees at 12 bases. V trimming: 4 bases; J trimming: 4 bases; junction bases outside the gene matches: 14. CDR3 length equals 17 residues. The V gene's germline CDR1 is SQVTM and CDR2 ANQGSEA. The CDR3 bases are TGCAGCGTTGTATCCCTCCCCCCGACTAGCGGGAGATACGAGCAGTACTTC. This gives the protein CSVVSLPPTSGRYEQYF.

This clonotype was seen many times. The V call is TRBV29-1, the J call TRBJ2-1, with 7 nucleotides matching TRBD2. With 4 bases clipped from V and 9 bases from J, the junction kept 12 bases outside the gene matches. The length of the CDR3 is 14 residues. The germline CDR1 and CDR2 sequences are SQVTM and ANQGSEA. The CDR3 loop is CSVGQRDSYSEQFF. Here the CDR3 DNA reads TGCAGCGTTGGACAGCGGGACTCCTATAGTGAGCAGTTCTTC.

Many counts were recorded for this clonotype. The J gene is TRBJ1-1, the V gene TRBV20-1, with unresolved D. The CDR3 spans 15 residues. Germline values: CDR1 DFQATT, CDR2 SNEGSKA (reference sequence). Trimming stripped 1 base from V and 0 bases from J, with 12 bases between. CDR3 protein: CSARVADGMNTEAFF. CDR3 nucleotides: TGCAGTGCTAGAGTCGCAGACGGTATGAACACTGAAGCTTTCTTT.

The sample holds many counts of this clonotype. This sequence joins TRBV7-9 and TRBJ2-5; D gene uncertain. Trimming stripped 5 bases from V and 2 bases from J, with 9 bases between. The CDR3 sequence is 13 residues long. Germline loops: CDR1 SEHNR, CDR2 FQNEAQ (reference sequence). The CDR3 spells CASSPGAQETQYF. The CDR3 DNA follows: TGTGCCAGCAGCCCTGGAGCACAAGAGACCCAGTACTTC.

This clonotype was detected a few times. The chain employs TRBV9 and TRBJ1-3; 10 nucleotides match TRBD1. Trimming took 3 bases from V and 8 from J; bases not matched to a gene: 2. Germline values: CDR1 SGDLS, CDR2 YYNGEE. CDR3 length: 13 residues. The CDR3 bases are TGTGCCAGCAGCGGAGGACAGGGGGACACCATATATTTT. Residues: CASSGGQGDTIYF.

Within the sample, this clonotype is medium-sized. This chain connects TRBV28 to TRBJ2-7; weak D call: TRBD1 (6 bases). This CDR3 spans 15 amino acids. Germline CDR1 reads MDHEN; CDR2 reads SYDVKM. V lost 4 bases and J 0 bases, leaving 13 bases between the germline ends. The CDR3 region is CASSSPGHSSYEQYF. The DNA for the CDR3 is TGTGCCAGCAGTTCACCGGGACACAGCTCCTACGAGCAGTACTTC. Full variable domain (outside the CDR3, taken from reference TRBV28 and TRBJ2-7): DVKVTQSSRYLVKRTGEKVFLECVQDMDHENMFWYRQDPGLGLRLIYFSYDVKMKEKGDIPEGYSVSREKKERFSLILESASTNQTSMYLCASSSPGHSSYEQYFGPGTRLTVT.

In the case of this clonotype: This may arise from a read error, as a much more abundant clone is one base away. DNA of the CDR3: TGCAGTGCCTCAAATGAAGAACTGTTTTTT. It specifies CSASNEELFF. J is TRBJ1-4 and V is TRBV20-1; D not certain. The germline gives CDR1 DFQATT, CDR2 SNEGSKA (reference sequence). The CDR3 consists of 10 residues.

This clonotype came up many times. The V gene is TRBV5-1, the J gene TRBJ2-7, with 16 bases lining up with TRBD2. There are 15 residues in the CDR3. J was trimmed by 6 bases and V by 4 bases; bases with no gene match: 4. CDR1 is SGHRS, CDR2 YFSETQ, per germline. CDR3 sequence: CASSPGLAGGSEQYF. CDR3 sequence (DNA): TGCGCCAGCAGCCCGGGACTAGCGGGAGGGTCCGAGCAGTACTTC.

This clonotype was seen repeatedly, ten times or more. This CDR3 is CASSFGTSYNEQFF. As DNA, the CDR3 is TGCGCCAGCAGCTTCGGGACAAGTTACAATGAGCAGTTCTTC. The chain couples TRBV5-1 to TRBJ2-1, with a possible D match to TRBD1 (6 bases). There are 14 residues in the CDR3. Trimming shortened V by 2 bases and J by 4 bases, and 10 bases separated the two germline ends. Germline V CDR1 and CDR2: SGHRS, YFSETQ.

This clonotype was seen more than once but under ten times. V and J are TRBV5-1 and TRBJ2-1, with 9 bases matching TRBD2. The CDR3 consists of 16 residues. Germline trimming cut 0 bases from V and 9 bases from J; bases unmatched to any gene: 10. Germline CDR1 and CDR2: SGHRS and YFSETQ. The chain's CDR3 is CASSLGGRALSGEQFF. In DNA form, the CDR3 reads TGCGCCAGCAGCTTGGGCGGGAGGGCCTTATCTGGTGAGCAGTTCTTC.

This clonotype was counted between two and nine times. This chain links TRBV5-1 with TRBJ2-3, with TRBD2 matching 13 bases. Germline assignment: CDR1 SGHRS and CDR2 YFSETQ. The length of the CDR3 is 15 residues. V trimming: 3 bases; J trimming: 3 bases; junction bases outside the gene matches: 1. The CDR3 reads CASSSTSGRTDTQYF. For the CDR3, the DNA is TGCGCCAGCAGCTCGACTAGCGGGAGGACAGATACGCAGTATTTT.

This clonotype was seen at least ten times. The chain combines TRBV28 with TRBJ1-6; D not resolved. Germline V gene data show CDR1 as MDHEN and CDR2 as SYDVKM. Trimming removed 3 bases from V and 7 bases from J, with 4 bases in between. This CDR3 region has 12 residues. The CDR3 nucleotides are TGTGCCAGCAGTTTTGGGAATTCACCCCTCCACTTT. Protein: CASSFGNSPLHF.

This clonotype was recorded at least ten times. The CDR3 protein is CASRILAGVVDTQYF. CDR3 DNA sequence: TGTGCCAGCAGGATATTAGCGGGAGTGGTGGATACGCAGTATTTT. J is TRBJ2-3 and V is TRBV2; 9 positions agree with TRBD2. This CDR3 is built from 15 residues. V dropped 6 bases and J dropped 6; count of bases not matched to a gene: 10. Germline assignment: CDR1 SNHLY and CDR2 FYNNEI.

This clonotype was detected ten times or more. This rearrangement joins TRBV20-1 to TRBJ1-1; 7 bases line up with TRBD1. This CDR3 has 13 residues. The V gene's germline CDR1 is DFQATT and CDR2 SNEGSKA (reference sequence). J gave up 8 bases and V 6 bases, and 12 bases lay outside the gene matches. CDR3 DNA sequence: TGCAGTGCCTCGACAGGGTCGGAAACGGAAGCTTTCTTT. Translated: CSASTGSETEAFF.

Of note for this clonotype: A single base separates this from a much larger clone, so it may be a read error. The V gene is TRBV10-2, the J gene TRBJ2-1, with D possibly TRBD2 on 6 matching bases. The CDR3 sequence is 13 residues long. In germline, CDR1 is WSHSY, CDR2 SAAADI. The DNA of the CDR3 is TGCGCCAGCAGTAGTAGCGGATACAAAGAGCAGTTCTTC. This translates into CASSSSGYKEQFF.

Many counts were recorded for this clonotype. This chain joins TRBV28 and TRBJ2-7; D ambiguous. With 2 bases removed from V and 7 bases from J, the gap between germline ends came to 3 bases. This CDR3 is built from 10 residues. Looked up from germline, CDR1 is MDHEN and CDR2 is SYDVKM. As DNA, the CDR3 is TGTGCCAGCAGTTTAGAGGAGCAGTACTTC. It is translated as CASSLEEQYF. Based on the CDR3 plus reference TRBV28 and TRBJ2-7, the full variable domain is DVKVTQSSRYLVKRTGEKVFLECVQDMDHENMFWYRQDPGLGLRLIYFSYDVKMKEKGDIPEGYSVSREKKERFSLILESASTNQTSMYLCASSLEEQYFGPGTRLTVT.

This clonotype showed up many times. This CDR3 reads CASRLAVGDSVANEQFF. The CDR3 DNA is TGCGCCAGCCGGCTAGCGGTGGGGGATAGTGTCGCCAATGAGCAGTTCTTC. This chain connects TRBV4-1 to TRBJ2-1; 7 bases fit TRBD2. The CDR3 extends over 17 amino acids. Per germline, CDR1 MGHRA and CDR2 YSYEKL. The trim removed 8 bases at V and 6 bases at J, leaving 19 bases unmatched.

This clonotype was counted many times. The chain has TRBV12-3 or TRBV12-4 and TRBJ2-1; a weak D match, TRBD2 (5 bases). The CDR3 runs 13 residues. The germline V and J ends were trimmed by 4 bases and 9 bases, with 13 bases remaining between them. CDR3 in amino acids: CASSSVLAIEQFF. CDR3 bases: TGTGCCAGCAGTTCAGTCCTAGCAATTGAGCAGTTCTTC.

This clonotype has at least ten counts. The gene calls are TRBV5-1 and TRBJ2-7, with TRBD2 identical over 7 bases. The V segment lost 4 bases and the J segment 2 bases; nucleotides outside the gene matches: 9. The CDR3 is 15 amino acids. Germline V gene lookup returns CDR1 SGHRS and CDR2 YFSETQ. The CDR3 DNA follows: TGCGCCAGCAGCCTGGGTGCGGGAGCCACCTACGAGCAGTACTTC. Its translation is CASSLGAGATYEQYF.

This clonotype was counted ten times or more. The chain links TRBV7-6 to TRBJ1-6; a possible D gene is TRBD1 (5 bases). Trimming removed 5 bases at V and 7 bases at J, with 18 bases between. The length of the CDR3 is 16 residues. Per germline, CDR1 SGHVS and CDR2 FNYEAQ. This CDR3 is CASSPRAGGNNSPLHF. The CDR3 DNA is TGTGCCAGCAGCCCCCGGGCGGGGGGGAACAATTCACCCCTCCACTTT.

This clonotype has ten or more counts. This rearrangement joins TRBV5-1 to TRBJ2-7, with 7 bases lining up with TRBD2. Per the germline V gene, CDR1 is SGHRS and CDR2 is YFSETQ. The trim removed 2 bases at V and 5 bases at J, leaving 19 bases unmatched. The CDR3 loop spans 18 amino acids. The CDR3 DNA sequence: TGCGCCAGCAGCTTACGACCGTGGCGGGAGTTCCTATCGGACGAGCAGTACTTC. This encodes CASSLRPWREFLSDEQYF.

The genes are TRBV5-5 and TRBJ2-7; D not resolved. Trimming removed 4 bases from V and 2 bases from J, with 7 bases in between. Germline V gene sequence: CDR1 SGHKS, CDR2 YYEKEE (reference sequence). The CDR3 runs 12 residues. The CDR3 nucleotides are TGTGCCAGCAGCCCGGACCCCTACGAGCAGTACTTC. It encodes CASSPDPYEQYF.

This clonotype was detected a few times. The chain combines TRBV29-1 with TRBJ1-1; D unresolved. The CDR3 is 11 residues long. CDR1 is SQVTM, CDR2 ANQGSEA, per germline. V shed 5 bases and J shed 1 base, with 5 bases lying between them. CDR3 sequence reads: CSVWGNTEAFF. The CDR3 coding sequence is TGCAGCGTTTGGGGGAACACTGAAGCTTTCTTT.

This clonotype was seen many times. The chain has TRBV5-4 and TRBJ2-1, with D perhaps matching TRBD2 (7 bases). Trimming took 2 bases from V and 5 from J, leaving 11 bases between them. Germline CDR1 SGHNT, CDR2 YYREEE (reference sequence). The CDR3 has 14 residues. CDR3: CASSLTGRDNEQFF. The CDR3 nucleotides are TGTGCCAGCAGCTTAACAGGGAGGGACAATGAGCAGTTCTTC.

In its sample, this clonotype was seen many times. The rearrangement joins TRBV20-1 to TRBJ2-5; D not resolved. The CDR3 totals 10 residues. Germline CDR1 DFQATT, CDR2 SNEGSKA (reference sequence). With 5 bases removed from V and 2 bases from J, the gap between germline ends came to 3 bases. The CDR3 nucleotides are TGCAGTGCTGTACAAGAGACCCAGTACTTC. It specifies CSAVQETQYF.

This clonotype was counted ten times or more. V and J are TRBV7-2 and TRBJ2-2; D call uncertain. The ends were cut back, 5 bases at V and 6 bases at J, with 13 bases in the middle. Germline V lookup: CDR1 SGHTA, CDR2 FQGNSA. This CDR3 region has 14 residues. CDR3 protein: CASSPGRRSGELFF. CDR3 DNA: TGTGCCAGCAGCCCCGGACGAAGATCCGGGGAGCTGTTTTTT. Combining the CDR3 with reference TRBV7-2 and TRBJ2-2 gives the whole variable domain GAGVSQSPSNKVTEKGKDVELRCDPISGHTALYWYRQSLGQGLEFLIYFQGNSAPDKSGLPSDRFSAERTGGSVSTLTIQRTQQEDSAVYLCASSPGRRSGELFFGEGSRLTVL.